This T cell receptor (beta chain) was recorded in a study of blood T cell repertoires in COVID-19. J gave up 4 bases and V 4 bases, and 5 bases lay outside the gene matches. The CDR3 is 15 residues long. CDR1 and CDR2 from the germline V gene are KGHSH and LQKENI. TCRdb's copy holds only in-frame clones and misses some; the assay was immunoSEQ multiplex PCR. The repertoire includes about 80,000 clones, 75% to 85% of them detected once, and 12% sits in the top ten. This clone was seen a few times. What was sequenced was peripheral blood. This chain connects TRBV18 to TRBJ1-1; 11 nucleotides align to TRBD1. This TCR was sampled from a woman aged 40 to 50 with active or convalescent COVID-19. CDR3 sequence: CASSRTGGIGTEAFF. CDR3 nucleotide sequence: TGTGCCAGCTCACGGACAGGGGGCATTGGCACTGAAGCTTTCTTT.